The source of this TCR beta chain is a study of T cell responses to AZD1222 COVID-19 vaccine. General study results and limits: Clonal diversity was possibly underestimated; the donors were predominantly white British and more often female. Among those given AZD1222, only six or seven were seropositive at baseline. CD4 TCRs covered the whole spike, strongest at regions 160-218 and 743-854. Spike-specific TCR breadth and depth grew following two AZD1222 doses.

CDR3 size: 14 residues. Germline V CDR1 and CDR2: SEHNR, FQNEAQ (reference sequence). V shed 7 bases and J shed 7 bases, with 20 bases lying between them. As regards this clone: Its specificity is unknown.

Repertoires were generated with immunoSEQ multiplex PCR, while TCRdb's copy carries only in-frame clones and drops some. The sample has about 200,000 clones, 85% to 95% seen once. J is TRBJ2-7 and V is TRBV7-9; D may be TRBD2 (5 bases). The input for sequencing was peripheral blood, taken on day 0 of AZD1222 vaccination. The clonotype originates from an adult in good health. CDR3 DNA: TGTGCCAGCACTCGTCTTGGAAGTTCGGGGGAGCAGTACTTC. It translates to CASTRLGSSGEQYF.